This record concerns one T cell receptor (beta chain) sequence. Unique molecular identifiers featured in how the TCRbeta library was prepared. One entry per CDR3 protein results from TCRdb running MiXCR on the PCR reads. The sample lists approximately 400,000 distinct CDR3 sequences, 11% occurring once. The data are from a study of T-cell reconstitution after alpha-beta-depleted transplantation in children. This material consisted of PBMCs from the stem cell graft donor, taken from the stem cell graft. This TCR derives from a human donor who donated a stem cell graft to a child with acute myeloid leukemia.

The DNA of the CDR3 is TGTGCCAGCAGCCCAGACCAGGGGAACTCTTCACCCCTCCACTTT. As protein: CASSPDQGNSSPLHF. This chain connects TRBV7-6 to TRBJ1-6; D perhaps matches TRBD1 (6 bases). CDR3 length: 15 amino acids. V was cut by 5 bases and J by 9 bases, with 17 bases left in between. Germline V gene sequence: CDR1 SGHVS, CDR2 FNYEAQ.